What follows describes a single T cell receptor beta chain. This clonotype has only a few counts. This clone's antigen is unknown. Per-nucleotide qualities are absent, and no much larger clonotype sits a single base away. The CDR3, cysteine through phenylalanine, is 14 amino acids long. The retained sequence is limited to the CDR3, 42 bases, with the frame set at the first base. Between the V and J ends, shortened by 4 bases and 4 bases respectively, the junction contains 13 bases. Library preparation employed 5' RACE. Instrument used: Illumina MiSeq. The raw public reads went through TCRdb reprocessing: fastp at Q25, MiXCR clone calling, in-frame beta chains kept. Every distinct CDR3 protein forms one entry, paired with its most common genes and DNA. The sample table holds about 96,000 distinct CDR3 sequences, of which roughly 18% were seen once. The ten biggest clones cover approximately 5.7% of the sample.

The sample comes from a study of T cells of healthy individuals (dated by TCRdb to between 2018 and 2020). The V and J segments used are TRBV12-3 or TRBV12-4 and TRBJ2-5; the D gene cannot be named for sure. The TCR comes from a human donor in good health. At the DNA level, the sequence is TGTGCCAGCAGTTCCCGAATACACGGAGAGACCCAGTACTTC. Its protein reads: CASSSRIHGETQYF.